The sequence of this T cell receptor (beta chain) was determined in a study of T cells in Graves' hyperthyroidism and ophthalmopathy. This clonotype was counted at least ten times. V shed 0 bases and J shed 3 bases, with 8 bases lying between them. This CDR3 is built from 14 residues. CDR1 and CDR2 from the germline V gene are SGHDN and FVKESK. RNA transcripts yielded amplified TCR beta CDR3 regions. Using the HTBI primer set, a first-round RT-PCR was run on the TCR CDR3. TCRdb re-called the multiplex PCR reads through MiXCR, storing one row per CDR3 protein. The table shows some 350,000 distinct CDR3 sequences, with roughly an eighth occurring only once.

The chain joins TRBV14 to TRBJ1-1; D gene ambiguous. Sequenced material: blood. The TCR was taken from a woman aged 35 to 49 with Graves' ophthalmopathy. CDR3 amino acids: CASSQDFRDTEAFF. DNA of the CDR3: TGTGCCAGCAGCCAAGATTTCCGGGACACTGAAGCTTTCTTT.